Listed here are 8 T cell receptor beta chains from one sample, sequenced in a study of cytomegalovirus exposure and HLA in healthy donors. The PCR had 60 Vbeta and 13 Jbeta primers. Clones were read by immunoSEQ multiplex PCR, and TCRdb kept only the in-frame ones, dropping some. The sample carries around 100,000 clones, around 83% recorded once. Sequenced sample: PBMCs. All receptors derive from a man younger than 45 in good health and CMV-seronegative.

This clone was detected only once. The chain joins TRBV11-2 to TRBJ2-3; 9 bases align to TRBD2. Trimming cost V 11 bases and J 8 bases; bases outside gene matches: 17. The CDR3 loop spans 15 amino acids. Germline V CDR1 and CDR2: SGHAT, FQNNGV. The CDR3 sequence: CASQLGGGALSTQYF. The CDR3 nucleotides read TGTGCCTCCCAGCTGGGCGGGGGGGCTCTCAGTACGCAGTATTTT.

The rearrangement joins TRBV11-2 to TRBJ2-1; TRBD1 aligns across 9 bases. Germline assignment: CDR1 SGHAT and CDR2 FQNNGV. The length of the CDR3 is 15 residues. The V and J ends lost 3 bases and 2 bases, in that order; junction bases with no gene match: 2. The CDR3 DNA is TGTGCCAGCAGCTTTACAGGGGGCGCCTACAATGAGCAGTTCTTC. This translates into CASSFTGGAYNEQFF.

V and J are TRBV4-3 and TRBJ2-7; 8 nucleotides agree with TRBD2. This CDR3 is 17 amino acids long. J lost 5 bases, V lost 4 bases, and 16 bases had no gene match. Germline CDR1 and CDR2: LGHNA and YSLEER. This chain's CDR3 is CASSPTPGTSSADEQYF. CDR3 in DNA: TGCGCCAGCAGCCCTACTCCCGGGACTAGTAGTGCCGACGAGCAGTACTTC.

The chain links TRBV7-3 to TRBJ2-1; 8 nucleotides line up with TRBD2. Germline CDR1 reads SGHTA; CDR2 reads FQGTGA. The CDR3 spans 16 residues. V dropped 0 bases and J dropped 7; count of bases not matched to a gene: 8. The CDR3 here is CASSLTDRGGRNEQFF. The CDR3 nucleotides are TGTGCCAGCAGCTTAACCGATCGCGGGGGGAGGAATGAGCAGTTCTTC.

CDR3 sequence (DNA): TGTGCCAGCAGTTTATTTTCTGACATCTCTGGGGCCAACGTCCTGACTTTC. Protein product: CASSLFSDISGANVLTF. The V and J genes are TRBV27 and TRBJ2-6; D gene ambiguous. The CDR3 has 17 residues. The ends were cut back, 1 base at V and 0 bases at J, with 10 bases in the middle. Germline V gives CDR1 MNHEY, CDR2 SMNVEV (reference sequence).

The V and J genes are TRBV30 and TRBJ1-1, with a tentative D call TRBD1 (5 bases). The CDR3 consists of 18 residues. The ends were cut back, 8 bases at V and 1 base at J, with 29 bases in the middle. CDR1 and CDR2 (germline): GTSNPN, SVGIG (reference sequence). CDR3 sequence: CARTTVYYLGGSNTEAFF. The CDR3 region has the DNA TGTGCCCGGACGACAGTTTACTACCTTGGAGGGTCGAACACTGAAGCTTTCTTT.

The chain is built from TRBV27 and TRBJ1-6; D is possibly TRBD1 (6 bases). The CDR3 has 16 amino acids. Germline V gene data show CDR1 as MNHEY and CDR2 as SMNVEV (reference sequence). With 5 bases removed from V and 8 bases from J, the gap between germline ends came to 19 bases. The CDR3 DNA follows: TGTGCCAGCAGTCTCCTGGGCGGGGGGGCTGATTCACCCCTCCACTTT. Translation: CASSLLGGGADSPLHF.

The CDR3 bases are TGTGCCAGCTCCTCTGGACTGAGTGACAATGAGCAGTTCTTC. It is translated as CASSSGLSDNEQFF. The J gene is TRBJ2-1, the V gene TRBV25-1, with a possible D match to TRBD2 (5 bases). The V gene lost 8 bases and the J gene lost 5 bases, with 16 bases spanning the gap. The CDR3 consists of 14 residues. Germline CDR1 reads MGHDK; CDR2 reads SYGVNS.